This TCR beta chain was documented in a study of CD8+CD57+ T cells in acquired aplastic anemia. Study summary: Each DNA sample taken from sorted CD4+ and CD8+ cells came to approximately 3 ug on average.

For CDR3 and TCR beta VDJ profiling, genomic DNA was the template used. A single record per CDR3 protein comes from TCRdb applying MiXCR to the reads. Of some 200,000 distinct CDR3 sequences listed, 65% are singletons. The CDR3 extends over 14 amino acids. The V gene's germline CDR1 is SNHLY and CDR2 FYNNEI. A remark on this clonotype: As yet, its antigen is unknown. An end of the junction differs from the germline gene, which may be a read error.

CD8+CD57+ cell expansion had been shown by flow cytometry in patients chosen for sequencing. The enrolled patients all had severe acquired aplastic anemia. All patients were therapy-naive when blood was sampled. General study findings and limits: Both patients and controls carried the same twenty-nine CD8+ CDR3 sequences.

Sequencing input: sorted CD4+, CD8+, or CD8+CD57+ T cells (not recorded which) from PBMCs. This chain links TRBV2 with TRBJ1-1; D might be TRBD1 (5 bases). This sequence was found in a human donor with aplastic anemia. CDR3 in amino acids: CASSGTVQGTEAFF. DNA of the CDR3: TGTGCCAGCAGTGGTACAGTGCAGGGCACTGAGGCTTTCTTT.